These 15 T cell receptor beta chains were sequenced from one sample in a study of OX40 agonist ivuxolimab in advanced cancers. Sequencing was performed with immunoSEQ multiplex PCR; in TCRdb, only in-frame clones are kept and a portion is missing. This table has roughly 30,000 clones, approximately 86% appearing once. Sequenced here: CD4+ or CD8+ T cells sorted from blood, sampled in a trial of the OX40 agonist ivuxolimab. Receptor source: an adult with an advanced solid tumor such as melanoma, head and neck, liver or kidney cancer.

The chain combines TRBV4-2 with TRBJ2-5; D possibly corresponds to TRBD1 (6 bases). There are 15 residues in the CDR3. CDR1 and CDR2 (germline): LGHNA, YNFKEQ. Between the trimmed V and J ends, which lost 2 bases and 5 bases, there was a span of 15 bases. CDR3 DNA: TGTGCCAGCAGCCAACAGACAGGTTCTGTCGAGACCCAGTACTTC. Protein: CASSQQTGSVETQYF.

V gene TRBV5-1 combines with J gene TRBJ2-7; TRBD1 might be the D (5 bases). This CDR3 is built from 14 residues. Looked up from germline, CDR1 is SGHRS and CDR2 is YFSETQ. Trimming removed 3 bases at V and 2 bases at J, with 12 bases between. CDR3 residues: CASSSPQGPYEQYF. CDR3 bases: TGCGCCAGCAGCTCCCCGCAGGGCCCCTACGAGCAGTACTTC.

This clone was seen a few times. V is TRBV6-1 and J is TRBJ2-3, with TRBD1 matching over 7 bases. This CDR3 comprises 14 residues. V lost 0 bases, J lost 4 bases, and 1 base stayed unmatched. CDR1 is MNHNS, CDR2 SASEGT, per germline. As DNA, the CDR3 is TGTGCCAGCAGTGAAGCTCAGGGGGCAGATACGCAGTATTTT. This encodes CASSEAQGADTQYF.

CDR3 DNA sequence: TGTGCCAGCTCACCCAGGAGGGGGACCGGGGAGCTGTTTTTT. Protein: CASSPRRGTGELFF. This chain uses TRBV18 with TRBJ2-2; D is perhaps TRBD1 or TRBD2 (6 bases each). The germline V gene encodes CDR1 KGHSH and CDR2 LQKENI. With 3 bases removed from V and 5 bases from J, the gap between germline ends came to 10 bases. The CDR3 loop spans 14 amino acids.

The rearrangement joins TRBV4-1 to TRBJ2-3; tentative D call: TRBD2 (5 bases). Trimming took off 4 bases at V and 1 base at J, with 9 bases between the two ends. The CDR3 length is 14 residues. Germline-derived CDR1 and CDR2 are MGHRA and YSYEKL. The CDR3 DNA sequence: TGCGCCAGCAGCCCCGGGGTGGGCACAGATACGCAGTATTTT. Protein: CASSPGVGTDTQYF.

The CDR3 nucleotides are TGTGCCAGCAGCACCGGGAGTAGCAATGAGCAGTTCTTC. This codes for CASSTGSSNEQFF. The V call is TRBV7-3, the J call TRBJ2-1; the D gene is possibly TRBD2 (6 bases). Looked up from germline, CDR1 is SGHTA and CDR2 is FQGTGA. V gave up 5 bases and J gave up 6 bases, with 11 bases separating them. This CDR3 spans 13 amino acids.

The V call is TRBV19, the J call TRBJ1-5; D is possibly TRBD1 (5 bases). V lost 8 bases to trimming and J lost 9 bases, with 14 bases between them. There are 12 residues in the CDR3. The germline V gene has CDR1 LNHDA and CDR2 SQIVND (reference sequence). The CDR3 DNA is TGTGCCAGTGTGGGGGGGTCTTGGCCCCAGCATTTT. Protein: CASVGGSWPQHF.

The V gene is TRBV11-2, the J gene TRBJ2-3; 7 nucleotides line up with TRBD1. From germline, CDR1 is SGHAT and CDR2 FQNNGV. V lost 4 bases, J lost 0 bases, and 13 bases stayed unmatched. There are 18 residues in the CDR3. This chain's CDR3 is CASSYNRGRRFSTDTQYF. CDR3 DNA: TGTGCCAGCAGCTACAACAGGGGCCGCAGATTTAGCACAGATACGCAGTATTTT.

The chain uses TRBV7-3 and TRBJ2-3, with a tentative D call TRBD2 (6 bases). Germline V gives CDR1 SGHTA, CDR2 FQGTGA. CDR3 length: 15 residues. Trimming took off 0 bases at V and 1 base at J, with 8 bases between the two ends. CDR3 sequence reads: CASSLTAGRTDTQYF. The CDR3 nucleotides read TGTGCCAGCAGCTTAACTGCGGGACGCACAGATACGCAGTATTTT.

V and J are TRBV6-5 and TRBJ2-7, with 7 bases identical to TRBD2. The CDR3 covers 15 residues. The J segment lost 1 base and the V segment lost 5 bases, leaving 8 bases of the junction unmatched. In germline, CDR1 is MNHEY, CDR2 SVGAGI. DNA of the CDR3: TGTGCCAGCAGTCGTACTAGCGCTAGTTCCTACGAGCAGTACTTC. This codes for CASSRTSASSYEQYF.

The chain uses TRBV4-3 and TRBJ2-5; 12 bases match TRBD2. The V and J ends lost 1 base and 1 base, in that order; junction bases with no gene match: 7. The CDR3 runs to 18 residues. Germline assignment: CDR1 LGHNA and CDR2 YSLEER. The CDR3 loop is CASSQGTSGKNFQETQYF. The CDR3 bases are TGCGCCAGCAGCCAAGGGACTAGCGGGAAGAACTTCCAAGAGACCCAGTACTTC.

At least ten counts were recorded for this clone. The chain is built from TRBV6-4 and TRBJ2-3, with 11 bases lining up with TRBD1. V shed 2 bases and J 4 bases; nucleotides not matched to a gene: 5. This CDR3 is built from 16 residues. The germline V gene has CDR1 MRHNA and CDR2 SNTAGT. The CDR3 nucleotides read TGTGCCAGCAGTGACGAGGGGACAGGGGGACCAGATACGCAGTATTTT. The encoded protein is CASSDEGTGGPDTQYF.

This clone was seen more than once but under ten times. Other DNA sequences in this specimen translate into the identical CDR3. The chain uses TRBV27 and TRBJ2-2; D gene unclear. The germline V gene has CDR1 MNHEY and CDR2 SMNVEV (reference sequence). CDR3 length equals 12 residues. V was clipped by 5 bases and J by 3 bases, with 4 bases between them. CDR3 residues: CASSPYTGELFF. CDR3 bases: TGTGCCAGCAGTCCATACACCGGGGAGCTGTTTTTT.

This clone was recorded a few times. The rearrangement joins TRBV6-1 to TRBJ2-2; 7 positions agree with TRBD1. The germline CDR1 and CDR2 sequences are MNHNS and SASEGT. CDR3 length: 14 residues. Trimming cost V 8 bases and J 5 bases; bases outside gene matches: 8. This chain's CDR3 is CASPGDRETGELFF. As DNA, the CDR3 is TGTGCCAGCCCGGGCGACAGGGAAACCGGGGAGCTGTTTTTT.

The chain recombines TRBV15 with TRBJ2-1; D may be TRBD1 or TRBD2 (5 bases each). Trimming stripped 8 bases from V and 2 bases from J, with 19 bases between. The germline V gene encodes CDR1 LNHNV and CDR2 YYDKDF (reference sequence). CDR3 size: 16 residues. CDR3 nucleotides: TGTGCCACCGAAGACGGGACCACCTCGCCCTACAATGAGCAGTTCTTC. Translation gives CATEDGTTSPYNEQFF.